The 32 T cell receptor beta chains in this list originate from one sample, sequenced in a study of blood T cell repertoires in COVID-19. Method: immunoSEQ multiplex PCR; TCRdb's copy keeps in-frame clones and lacks some. The sample lists 98,000 or so clones, just over 85% occurring once. The sample consisted of peripheral blood. These receptors originate from a human donor in a cohort sampled during active COVID-19.

The chain recombines TRBV7-9 with TRBJ1-6; D not resolved. Deletions cut 5 bases from V and 8 bases from J, with 7 bases between. The germline gives CDR1 SEHNR, CDR2 FQNEAQ (reference sequence). The CDR3 is 12 residues long. In nucleotides, the CDR3 is TGTGCCAGCAGCCGTGCAGATTCACCCCTCCACTTT. Translating it yields CASSRADSPLHF.

This clone was observed once. The chain carries TRBV3-1 (or the pseudogene TRBV3-2) and TRBJ2-7; 11 nucleotides line up with TRBD2. Germline trimming cut 0 bases from V and 0 bases from J; bases unmatched to any gene: 7. The germline gives CDR1 LGHDT, CDR2 YNNKEL (reference sequence). CDR3 size: 18 residues. This CDR3 reads CASSQERGTSGSSYEQYF. CDR3 in DNA: TGTGCCAGCAGCCAAGAACGGGGGACTAGCGGATCCTCCTACGAGCAGTACTTC.

The V call is TRBV18, the J call TRBJ2-3; 12 bases agree with TRBD1. CDR1 and CDR2 (germline): KGHSH, LQKENI. This CDR3 comprises 15 residues. V lost 6 bases, J lost 3 bases, and 4 bases stayed unmatched. The DNA for the CDR3 is TGTGCCAGCTCCCCGGGACAGGGGGCAACAGATACGCAGTATTTT. This encodes CASSPGQGATDTQYF.

This rearrangement joins TRBV6-1 to TRBJ2-5, with 11 bases that match TRBD2. Germline V gives CDR1 MNHNS, CDR2 SASEGT. This CDR3 is 16 amino acids long. Trimming cost V 2 bases and J 6 bases; bases outside gene matches: 8. The CDR3 bases are TGTGCCAGCAGTGAAATGGTTAGCGGGGGGGCAAAGACCCAGTACTTC. Translated, it gives CASSEMVSGGAKTQYF.

The chain joins TRBV29-1 to TRBJ1-1; 8 nucleotides align to TRBD1. The CDR3 has 11 amino acids. V shed 7 bases and J 12 bases; nucleotides not matched to a gene: 10. Germline-derived CDR1 and CDR2 are SQVTM and ANQGSEA. The CDR3 DNA sequence: TGCAGCGGACGGACAGGGTTTTTGTCTTTCTTT. Translated, it gives CSGRTGFLSFF. The full variable domain, with the rest looked up from reference TRBV29-1 and TRBJ1-1, is SAVISQKPSRDICQRGTSLTIQCQVDSQVTMMFWYRQQPGQSLTLIATANQGSEATYESGFVIDKFPISRPNLTFSTLTVSNMSPEDSSIYLCSGRTGFLSFFGQGTRLTVV.

This clone was counted once. The gene calls are TRBV11-2 and TRBJ1-2, with unresolved D. The CDR3 loop spans 14 amino acids. Between the trimmed V and J ends, which lost 2 bases and 7 bases, there was a span of 14 bases. The germline CDR1 and CDR2 sequences are SGHAT and FQNNGV. In DNA form, the CDR3 reads TGTGCCAGCAGCTTACGGAGGGAAGGAACTGGCTACACCTTC. It yields the protein CASSLRREGTGYTF.

V gene TRBV7-6 combines with J gene TRBJ2-7; 7 bases fit TRBD1. Looked up from germline, CDR1 is SGHVS and CDR2 is FNYEAQ. V trimming: 3 bases; J trimming: 2 bases; junction bases outside the gene matches: 7. There are 15 residues in the CDR3. The CDR3 nucleotides are TGTGCCAGCAGCTTTTTGACAGGGCCCACCTACGAGCAGTACTTC. Amino acid sequence: CASSFLTGPTYEQYF. The full variable domain, its missing parts supplied by reference TRBV7-6 and TRBJ2-7, is GAGVSQSPRYKVTKRGQDVALRCDPISGHVSLYWYRQALGQGPEFLTYFNYEAQQDKSGLPNDRFSAERPEGSISTLTIQRTEQRDSAMYRCASSFLTGPTYEQYFGPGTRLTVT.

This sequence joins TRBV7-3 and TRBJ2-2; no firm D call. Germline assignment: CDR1 SGHTA and CDR2 FQGTGA. Trimming cost V 5 bases and J 5 bases, with 12 bases left between them. CDR3 size: 14 residues. CDR3 amino acids: CASSPRKETGELFF. CDR3 sequence (DNA): TGTGCCAGCAGCCCGAGAAAGGAGACCGGGGAGCTGTTTTTT.

The V call is TRBV20-1, the J call TRBJ2-7, with D unclear. Germline V lookup: CDR1 DFQATT, CDR2 SNEGSKA (reference sequence). The CDR3 totals 11 residues. The V end was cut by 3 bases, the J end by 3 bases, with 6 bases between. DNA for the CDR3: TGCAGTGCTAGTGACTTCTACGAGCAGTACTTC. Translating gives CSASDFYEQYF.

This chain connects TRBV7-3 to TRBJ2-3, with TRBD2 identical over 11 bases. Unmatched junction bases numbered 6, after V lost 5 bases and J lost 2 bases. Per the germline V gene, CDR1 is SGHTA and CDR2 is FQGTGA. The CDR3 contains 16 residues. The DNA of the CDR3 is TGTGCCAGCAGCCCCCTAGCGGGGGGTCTCACAGATACGCAGTATTTT. Its protein is CASSPLAGGLTDTQYF. Drawing the rest from reference TRBV7-3 and TRBJ2-3, the complete variable domain is GAGVSQTPSNKVTEKGKYVELRCDPISGHTALYWYRQSLGQGPEFLIYFQGTGAADDSGLPNDRFFAVRPEGSVSTLKIQRTERGDSAVYLCASSPLAGGLTDTQYFGPGTRLTVL.

This clone has a handful of counts. This rearrangement joins TRBV5-1 to TRBJ1-4, with TRBD1 as a possible D gene (6 bases). Germline CDR1 SGHRS, CDR2 YFSETQ. This CDR3 spans 14 amino acids. V gave up 4 bases and J gave up 4 bases, with 11 bases separating them. CDR3 loop: CASSLGRGNEKLFF. The CDR3 DNA is TGCGCCAGCAGCCTCGGCAGGGGTAATGAAAAACTGTTTTTT. Looking up the rest from reference TRBV5-1 and TRBJ1-4 gives the full variable domain: KAGVTQTPRYLIKTRGQQVTLSCSPISGHRSVSWYQQTPGQGLQFLFEYFSETQRNKGNFPGRFSGRQFSNSRSEMNVSTLELGDSALYLCASSLGRGNEKLFFGSGTQLSVL.

The gene calls are TRBV7-2 and TRBJ2-2; 7 bases match TRBD1. Per the germline V gene, CDR1 is SGHTA and CDR2 is FQGNSA. This CDR3 region has 13 residues. Germline trimming cut 9 bases from V and 7 bases from J; bases unmatched to any gene: 8. DNA for the CDR3: TGTGCCAGGGGGACAGAGGCTTTCGGGGAGCTGTTTTTT. It translates to CARGTEAFGELFF.

Of note for this clone: Other DNA sequences from this sample encode an identical CDR3 as well. The rearrangement joins TRBV18 to TRBJ1-2, with 8 nucleotides matching TRBD1. The CDR3 loop spans 15 amino acids. Germline-derived CDR1 and CDR2 are KGHSH and LQKENI. V lost 3 bases, J lost 2 bases, and 5 bases stayed unmatched. The CDR3 DNA reads as TGTGCCAGCTCACCCGGGCAGGGGGCCAACTATGGCTACACCTTC. It yields the protein CASSPGQGANYGYTF. Looking up the rest from reference TRBV18 and TRBJ1-2 gives the full variable domain: NAGVMQNPRHLVRRRGQEARLRCSPMKGHSHVYWYRQLPEEGLKFMVYLQKENIIDESGMPKERFSAEFPKEGPSILRIQQVVRGDSAAYFCASSPGQGANYGYTFGSGTRLTVV.

This chain uses TRBV9 with TRBJ2-5; D unclear. Germline V gene lookup returns CDR1 SGDLS and CDR2 YYNGEE. V was trimmed by 3 bases and J by 0 bases, leaving 9 bases between them. The length of the CDR3 is 14 residues. The CDR3 bases are TGTGCCAGCAGCGCCGACTCGTACCAAGAGACCCAGTACTTC. Translating it yields CASSADSYQETQYF.

The chain joins TRBV27 to TRBJ1-6, with 8 nucleotides matching TRBD1. The CDR3 spans 14 residues. Germline V CDR1 and CDR2: MNHEY, SMNVEV (reference sequence). V was clipped by 7 bases and J by 6 bases; unmatched bases: 5. In DNA form, the CDR3 reads TGTGCCAGCAAAAGGGACAGGAGTAATTCACCCCTCCACTTT. Residues: CASKRDRSNSPLHF.

The V gene is TRBV5-4, the J gene TRBJ2-5; TRBD2 might be the D (5 bases). There are 15 residues in the CDR3. Trimming pared 1 base from V and 2 bases from J, leaving 12 bases between. Germline V CDR1 and CDR2: SGHNT, YYREEE (reference sequence). This CDR3 reads CASSLMGDPQETQYF. The CDR3, as DNA: TGTGCCAGCAGCTTGATGGGAGACCCTCAAGAGACCCAGTACTTC.

The rearrangement joins TRBV6-2 or TRBV6-3 to TRBJ2-1, with TRBD2 identical over 7 bases. This CDR3 spans 18 amino acids. V lost 0 bases and J lost 0; bases outside the gene matches: 8. The germline V gene encodes CDR1 MNHEY and CDR2 SVGEGT. The CDR3 reads CASSYSSKGGSSYNEQFF. The DNA of the CDR3 is TGTGCCAGCAGTTACTCGAGTAAGGGCGGGAGCTCCTACAATGAGCAGTTCTTC.

The CDR3 loop reads CASSAAGTGETQYF. CDR3 bases: TGTGCCAGCAGCGCGGCGGGGACAGGGGAGACCCAGTACTTC. The J gene is TRBJ2-5, the V gene TRBV5-6; 9 bases fit TRBD1. This CDR3 region has 14 residues. Trimming removed 4 bases from V and 5 bases from J; junction bases left unmatched: 6. Germline lookup yields CDR1 SGHDT and CDR2 YYEEEE.

This chain joins TRBV11-2 and TRBJ2-7; D is possibly TRBD1 (5 bases). This CDR3 is 15 amino acids long. Germline V CDR1 and CDR2: SGHAT, FQNNGV. Trimming took off 0 bases at V and 5 bases at J, with 14 bases between the two ends. In nucleotides, the CDR3 is TGTGCCAGCAGCTTAGATGGTCCAGGGATCCACGAGCAGTACTTC. Translated, it gives CASSLDGPGIHEQYF.

This chain connects TRBV27 to TRBJ2-7; 7 bases fit TRBD1. The J segment lost 0 bases and the V segment lost 3 bases, leaving 11 bases of the junction unmatched. The CDR3 totals 17 residues. The germline V gene has CDR1 MNHEY and CDR2 SMNVEV (reference sequence). In DNA form, the CDR3 reads TGTGCCAGCAGTTTCTGGGTTGGGGACAGCGCCTCCTACGAGCAGTACTTC. Protein: CASSFWVGDSASYEQYF.

The chain is built from TRBV28 and TRBJ2-3; TRBD2 aligns across 8 bases. After removal of 6 bases from V and 2 bases from J, the junction contained 10 bases not matched to a gene. From germline, CDR1 is MDHEN and CDR2 SYDVKM. The CDR3 consists of 16 residues. CDR3 sequence reads: CASSPFRAGVTDTQYF. In DNA, the CDR3 is TGTGCCAGCAGCCCTTTCCGAGCGGGGGTCACAGATACGCAGTATTTT.

This clone came up a few times. The chain has TRBV7-6 and TRBJ1-6, with 12 bases lining up with TRBD1. This CDR3 region has 13 residues. V lost 6 bases and J lost 14; bases outside the gene matches: 5. Germline V CDR1 and CDR2: SGHVS, FNYEAQ. CDR3 sequence reads: CASSRDRGPTLHF. For the CDR3, the DNA is TGTGCCAGCAGTAGGGACAGGGGGCCTACCCTCCACTTT.

The chain is built from TRBV18 and TRBJ2-3; D perhaps matches TRBD1 (6 bases). V lost 3 bases and J lost 0, with 7 bases in between. This CDR3 region has 14 residues. Germline values: CDR1 KGHSH, CDR2 LQKENI. This CDR3 is CASSPGASTDTQYF. Written as DNA, the CDR3 is TGTGCCAGCTCACCGGGGGCTAGCACAGATACGCAGTATTTT.

Only one count was recorded for this clone. The chain is built from TRBV7-9 and TRBJ1-2, with TRBD1 matching 10 bases. Germline CDR1 and CDR2: SEHNR and FQNEAQ (reference sequence). V lost 4 bases to trimming and J lost 3 bases; unmatched junction nucleotides: 5. CDR3 size: 15 residues. CDR3 residues: CASSSRDRGDYGYTF. DNA for the CDR3: TGTGCCAGCAGCTCCCGGGACAGGGGTGACTATGGCTACACCTTC.

The V and J genes are TRBV13 and TRBJ2-1; weak D call: TRBD2 (5 bases). V was shortened by 4 bases and J by 3 bases, with 19 bases between the two germline ends. The CDR3 runs to 17 residues. Looked up from germline, CDR1 is PRHDT and CDR2 is FYEKMQ (reference sequence). The chain's CDR3 is CASSSVRAGLFYNEQFF. DNA of the CDR3: TGTGCCAGCAGCTCGGTTCGGGCGGGTCTATTCTACAATGAGCAGTTCTTC.

Only one count was recorded for this clone. The chain employs TRBV10-3 and TRBJ2-7; 8 bases are a match to TRBD1. The CDR3 runs to 14 residues. The germline V gene has CDR1 ENHRY and CDR2 SYGVKD. V shed 8 bases and J 1 base; nucleotides not matched to a gene: 7. CDR3 region: CAIADRDRSYEQYF. CDR3 DNA: TGTGCCATCGCGGACCGGGACAGGTCCTACGAGCAGTACTTC.

V usage is TRBV11-3 and J usage is TRBJ2-3, with 11 positions matching TRBD1. Germline V gene sequence: CDR1 SGHNT, CDR2 YENEEA. The V and J ends lost 1 base and 5 bases, in that order; junction bases with no gene match: 5. The length of the CDR3 is 16 residues. CDR3 nucleotides: TGTGCCAGCAGCTTAGGGGACAGGGGGATCGGAGATACGCAGTATTTT. It translates to CASSLGDRGIGDTQYF.

The J gene is TRBJ2-5, the V gene TRBV18; 10 positions agree with TRBD1. The CDR3 runs 14 residues. Germline V gene sequence: CDR1 KGHSH, CDR2 LQKENI. Trimming took 4 bases from V and 5 from J; bases not matched to a gene: 4. The CDR3 protein is CASSLGTGDETQYF. DNA of the CDR3: TGTGCCAGCTCACTTGGGACAGGGGACGAGACCCAGTACTTC. Variable domain in full (rest from reference TRBV18 and TRBJ2-5): NAGVMQNPRHLVRRRGQEARLRCSPMKGHSHVYWYRQLPEEGLKFMVYLQKENIIDESGMPKERFSAEFPKEGPSILRIQQVVRGDSAAYFCASSLGTGDETQYFGPGTRLLVL.

This clone appeared a single time. The gene calls are TRBV13 and TRBJ2-7; 11 positions agree with TRBD1. Germline V gives CDR1 PRHDT, CDR2 FYEKMQ (reference sequence). The junction had 3 bases not matched to a gene; V was cut back by 2 bases and J by 6 bases. The CDR3 runs to 14 residues. The CDR3 DNA follows: TGTGCCAGCAGCTTATGGGGGACAGGGGGCGAGCAGTACTTC. It specifies CASSLWGTGGEQYF. The whole variable domain, filled in from reference TRBV13 and TRBJ2-7, reads AAGVIQSPRHLIKEKRETATLKCYPIPRHDTVYWYQQGPGQDPQFLISFYEKMQSDKGSIPDRFSAQQFSDYHSELNMSSLELGDSALYFCASSLWGTGGEQYFGPGTRLTVT.

This clone appeared once. The rearrangement joins TRBV4-1 to TRBJ2-7; the D gene is possibly TRBD2 (6 bases). This CDR3 comprises 17 residues. Trimming stripped 1 base from V and 1 base from J, with 17 bases between. Germline V gene lookup returns CDR1 MGHRA and CDR2 YSYEKL. The CDR3, as DNA: TGCGCCAGCAGCCAAGCCTCCGGGACTCTTCCTTCCTACGAGCAGTACTTC. Its protein is CASSQASGTLPSYEQYF.

This clone occurred once. The chain combines TRBV6-2 or TRBV6-3 with TRBJ1-6; 7 bases agree with TRBD1. The ends lost 5 bases at V and 8 bases at J; junction bases unmatched: 3. In germline, CDR1 is MNHEY, CDR2 SVGEGT. The CDR3 extends over 13 amino acids. CDR3 sequence reads: CASSRQGDSPLHF. The CDR3 region has the DNA TGTGCCAGCAGTCGACAGGGCGATTCACCCCTCCACTTT.

V is TRBV30 and J is TRBJ1-2, with D perhaps matching TRBD1 (5 bases). V dropped 0 bases and J dropped 8 bases, with 19 bases sitting between them. The CDR3 has 15 amino acids. CDR1 is GTSNPN and CDR2 is SVGIG in the germline V gene (reference sequence). This CDR3 is CAWSVMVGAIGGYTF. For the CDR3, the DNA is TGTGCCTGGAGTGTGATGGTAGGGGCAATAGGGGGCTACACCTTC.